The 5 T cell receptor beta chains below all came from one sample that was sequenced in a study of post-analysis software for immune sequencing data. Study-level findings and limits: Several TRBV segments occurring more often in patients than controls included TRBV5-6, TRBV5-1 and TRBV20-1.

Unique molecular identifiers tagged the TCR beta cDNA libraries. In TCRdb, the PCR reads were re-called with MiXCR into one record per CDR3 protein. Found here are roughly 600,000 distinct CDR3 sequences, around 44% of them singletons; the top ten hold roughly 1.8%. These receptors have no identified antigens. Sequencing was performed on blood. These receptors were obtained from a girl under 18 with multiple sclerosis.

The rearrangement links TRBV15 to TRBJ2-4; D possibly corresponds to TRBD1 (6 bases). This CDR3 contains 16 residues. Trimming left V 1 base short and J 2 bases short, with 12 bases between. The V gene's germline CDR1 is LNHNV and CDR2 YYDKDF (reference sequence). The CDR3 sequence is CATSRASRGTKNIQYF. Written as DNA, the CDR3 is TGTGCCACCAGCAGAGCCTCCAGGGGAACCAAAAACATTCAGTACTTC. The variable domain in full, completed from reference TRBV15 and TRBJ2-4, reads DAMVIQNPRYQVTQFGKPVTLSCSQTLNHNVMYWYQQKSSQAPKLLFHYYDKDFNNEADTPDNFQSRRPNTSFCFLDIRSPGLGDTAMYLCATSRASRGTKNIQYFGAGTRLSVL.

This chain links TRBV6-5 with TRBJ1-4, with 7 bases lining up with TRBD1. CDR1 and CDR2 from the germline V gene are MNHEY and SVGAGI. CDR3 length equals 16 residues. Trimming took 6 bases from V and 3 from J; bases not matched to a gene: 10. CDR3 DNA sequence: TGTGCCAGCAGCCAACTAGCCGGGACAGCTAATGAAAAACTGTTTTTT. It codes for CASSQLAGTANEKLFF.

The chain employs TRBV27 and TRBJ2-5; 7 positions match TRBD2. J lost 3 bases, V lost 5 bases, and 6 bases had no gene match. The V gene's germline CDR1 is MNHEY and CDR2 SMNVEV (reference sequence). This CDR3 region has 14 residues. The CDR3 DNA reads TGTGCCAGCAGTCCGAGCGGGATCAAAGAGACCCAGTACTTC. It is translated as CASSPSGIKETQYF.

This clonotype was counted only a few times. V and J are TRBV5-1 and TRBJ1-4; unclear D gene. This CDR3 spans 14 amino acids. V was pared by 4 bases and J by 6 bases, with 13 bases between. The germline V gene encodes CDR1 SGHRS and CDR2 YFSETQ. CDR3 DNA: TGCGCCAGCAGCCTGGGATCCGCCGATGAAAAACTGTTTTTT. It is translated as CASSLGSADEKLFF.

The rearrangement links TRBV5-1 to TRBJ2-5; TRBD2 is a possible D gene (6 bases). CDR3 length: 14 residues. Trimming removed 4 bases at V and 5 bases at J, with 15 bases between. Germline V gene data show CDR1 as SGHRS and CDR2 as YFSETQ. CDR3 bases: TGCGCCAGCAGCCAAGAACCAAGCGGGGAGACCCAGTACTTC. This codes for CASSQEPSGETQYF.